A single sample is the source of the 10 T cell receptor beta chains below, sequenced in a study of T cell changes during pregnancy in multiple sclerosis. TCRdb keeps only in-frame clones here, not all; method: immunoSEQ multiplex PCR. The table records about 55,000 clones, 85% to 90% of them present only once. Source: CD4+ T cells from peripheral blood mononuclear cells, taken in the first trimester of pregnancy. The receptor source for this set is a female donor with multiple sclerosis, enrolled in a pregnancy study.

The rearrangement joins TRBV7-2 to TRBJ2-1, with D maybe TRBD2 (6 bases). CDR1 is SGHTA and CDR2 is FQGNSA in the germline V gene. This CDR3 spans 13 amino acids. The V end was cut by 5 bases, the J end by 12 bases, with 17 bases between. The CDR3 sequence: CASSPRFRDLQFF. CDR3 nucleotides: TGTGCCAGCAGCCCCCGGTTTCGGGACTTGCAGTTCTTC.

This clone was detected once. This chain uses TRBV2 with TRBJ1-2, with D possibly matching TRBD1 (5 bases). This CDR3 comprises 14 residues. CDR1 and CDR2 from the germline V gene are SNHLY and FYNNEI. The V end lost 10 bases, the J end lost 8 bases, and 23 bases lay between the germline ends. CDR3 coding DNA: TGTGCCACCAGAGGAGGGGTCAGGAGCGTCGGCTACACCTTC. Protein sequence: CATRGGVRSVGYTF.

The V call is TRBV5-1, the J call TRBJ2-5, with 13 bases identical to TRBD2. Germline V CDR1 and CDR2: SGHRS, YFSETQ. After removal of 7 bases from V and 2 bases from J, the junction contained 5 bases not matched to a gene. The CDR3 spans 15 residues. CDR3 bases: TGCGCCAGCCAACTAGCGGGGGGGAAGCAAGAGACCCAGTACTTC. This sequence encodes CASQLAGGKQETQYF.

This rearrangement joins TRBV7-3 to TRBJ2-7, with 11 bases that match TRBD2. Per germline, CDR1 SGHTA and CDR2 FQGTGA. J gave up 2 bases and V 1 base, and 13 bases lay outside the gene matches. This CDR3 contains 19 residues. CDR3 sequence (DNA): TGTGCCAGCAGCTTAAGGGGGGGAGGACTAGCGGGTCTCCCCTACGAGCAGTACTTC. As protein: CASSLRGGGLAGLPYEQYF.

The CDR3 bases are TGTGCCAGCAGACTTCGACAGGGTCAAGAGACCCAGTACTTC. Amino acid sequence: CASRLRQGQETQYF. This chain links TRBV28 with TRBJ2-5; TRBD1 matches at 7 bases. Germline assignment: CDR1 MDHEN and CDR2 SYDVKM. The CDR3 loop spans 14 amino acids. V was clipped by 6 bases and J by 2 bases; unmatched bases: 6.

The chain's CDR3 is CASSPTRGRVREKLFF. In nucleotides, the CDR3 is TGCGCCAGCAGTCCCACGCGGGGCAGGGTCAGGGAAAAACTGTTTTTT. The chain uses TRBV5-1 and TRBJ1-4; a weak D match, TRBD1 (5 bases). Trimming cost V 5 bases and J 8 bases, with 22 bases left between them. CDR1 and CDR2 (germline): SGHRS, YFSETQ. The CDR3 has 16 amino acids.

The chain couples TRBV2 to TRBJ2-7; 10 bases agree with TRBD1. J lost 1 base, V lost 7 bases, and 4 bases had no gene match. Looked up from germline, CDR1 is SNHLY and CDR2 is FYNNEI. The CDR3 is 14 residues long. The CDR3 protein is CASTWDRGSYEQYF. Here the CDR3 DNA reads TGTGCCAGCACGTGGGACAGGGGATCCTACGAGCAGTACTTC.

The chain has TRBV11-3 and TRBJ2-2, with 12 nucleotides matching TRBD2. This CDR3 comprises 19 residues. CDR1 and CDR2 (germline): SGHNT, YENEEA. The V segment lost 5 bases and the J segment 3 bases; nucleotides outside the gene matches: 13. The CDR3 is CASSPHRLAGVQDTGELFF. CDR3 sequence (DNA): TGTGCCAGCAGCCCGCATCGACTAGCGGGGGTCCAGGACACCGGGGAGCTGTTTTTT.

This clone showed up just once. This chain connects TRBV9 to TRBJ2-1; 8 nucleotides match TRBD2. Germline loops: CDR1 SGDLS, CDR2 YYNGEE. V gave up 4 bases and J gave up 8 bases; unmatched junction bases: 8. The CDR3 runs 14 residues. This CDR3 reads CASSPRTSRDEQFF. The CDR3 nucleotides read TGTGCCAGCAGCCCGCGGACTAGCCGTGATGAGCAGTTCTTC.

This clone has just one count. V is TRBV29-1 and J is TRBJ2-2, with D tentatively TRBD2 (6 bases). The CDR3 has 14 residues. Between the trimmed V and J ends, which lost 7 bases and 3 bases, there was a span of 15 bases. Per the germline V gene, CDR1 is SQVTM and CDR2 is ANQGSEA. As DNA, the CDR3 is TGCAGCGCCATTAGCGGATCTTACACCGGGGAGCTGTTTTTT. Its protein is CSAISGSYTGELFF.